The rows below give T cell receptor beta chains drawn from one sample of a study of blood T cell repertoires in COVID-19. Generated by immunoSEQ multiplex PCR, the TCRdb table keeps only in-frame clones and is missing some. The data hold some 390,000 clones, with over 75% observed a single time. Sequenced sample: PBMCs or T cells enriched from blood (not recorded which). The receptors shown here come from a man aged 25 to 40 who had recovered from COVID-19. The CDR3 runs from the conserved cysteine through the conserved F or W. Fields, in order: V gene, clone size, J gene, D gene, CDR3 DNA, CDR3 protein. A D gene is named only where the DNA matches it firmly. Clone size is stated in some rows and not others, as once, few, many or a class when expanded.

TRBV19,.,TRBJ1-1,TRBD1,TGTGCTTTAGAGAGGGGGCCTGAAGCTTTCTTT,CALERGPEAFF
TRBV25-1,many,TRBJ2-7,.,TGTGCCAGCAGTGAATCCAGGACTATAGGGCAGGAGCAGTACTTC,CASSESRTIGQEQYF
TRBV4-2,.,TRBJ2-1,TRBD2,TGTGCCAGCAGCTTCCGGACTAGCGGGTACTCCTACAATGAGCAGTTCTTC,CASSFRTSGYSYNEQFF
TRBV2,.,TRBJ2-3,.,TGTGCCAGCAGGGGGGACATTACAGATACGCAGTATTTT,CASRGDITDTQYF
TRBV5-6,.,TRBJ2-5,.,TGTGCCAGCAGCTCCCGGGACACCGGGCTATGGAGGACCCAGTACTTC,CASSSRDTGLWRTQYF
TRBV3-1/TRBV3-2,.,TRBJ2-1,TRBD2,TGTGCCAGCAGCCTTCCGGCGCCGGGAGGGTCCTACAATGAGCAGTTCTTC,CASSLPAPGGSYNEQFF
TRBV28,.,TRBJ2-1,TRBD1,TGTGCCAGCAATTTAGGGGGCCCGCCGTGGGAGCAGTTCTTC,CASNLGGPPWEQFF
TRBV19,once,TRBJ1-2,TRBD1,TGTGCCAGTAGTACCGGGACAGGGTATGGCTACACCTTC,CASSTGTGYGYTF
TRBV30,.,TRBJ1-3,.,TGTGCCTGGACCGACAGGTGGGGACATGACTCTGGAAACACCATATATTTT,CAWTDRWGHDSGNTIYF
TRBV11-2,.,TRBJ1-3,TRBD1,TGTGCCAGCAGCTCCGACAGGGTTAGCGCCATATATTTT,CASSSDRVSAIYF
TRBV18,.,TRBJ1-4,.,TGTGCCAGCTCACCAGGGGCCGAAAAACTGTTTTTT,CASSPGAEKLFF
TRBV10-3,.,TRBJ2-7,.,TGTGCCATCAGTGAGCACGGGAATAGGGCTGAGCAGTACTTC,CAISEHGNRAEQYF
TRBV6-5,.,TRBJ2-3,.,TGTGCCAGCACGTCGAGGGCAGATACGCAGTATTTT,CASTSRADTQYF
TRBV19,.,TRBJ2-7,.,TGTGCCAGTAGTATAGATCTTAATGGCAGGGGCTACGAGCAGTACTTC,CASSIDLNGRGYEQYF
TRBV2,.,TRBJ2-7,.,TGTGCCAGCAGTGAAGTCGCCTACGAGCAGTACTTC,CASSEVAYEQYF
TRBV18,.,TRBJ2-2,.,TGTGCCAGCTCGCAGACAGAGAACACCGGGGAGCTGTTTTTT,CASSQTENTGELFF
TRBV18,.,TRBJ2-3,.,TGTGCCAGCTCACCCCGGGGGACTAGCACAGATACGCAGTATTTT,CASSPRGTSTDTQYF
TRBV4-1,.,TRBJ1-4,.,TGCGCCAGCAGTAAGACCCCCGGGACAGAAAAACTGTTTTTT,CASSKTPGTEKLFF
TRBV7-2,.,TRBJ2-7,TRBD2,TGTGCCAGCAGGGAAGCGGGAGCTTCTTCCTACGAGCAGTACTTC,CASREAGASSYEQYF
TRBV29-1,once,TRBJ2-5,.,TGCAGCGTTGCTGTACAGGGCGGGGAGACCCAGTACTTC,CSVAVQGGETQYF
TRBV7-9,.,TRBJ2-1,TRBD2,TGTGCCAGCAGCCAAGGGACTAGCGGCAACAATGAGCAGTTCTTC,CASSQGTSGNNEQFF
TRBV5-1,.,TRBJ1-4,.,TGCGCCAGCAGCGAGACAGCCACTAATGAAAAACTGTTTTTT,CASSETATNEKLFF
TRBV6-6,.,TRBJ1-1,.,TGTGCCAGCATACGGGGAGGGTCCACTGAAGCTTTCTTT,CASIRGGSTEAFF
TRBV6-5,.,TRBJ2-3,.,TGTGCCAGCAGTTATTCACTAAACACAGATACGCAGTATTTT,CASSYSLNTDTQYF
TRBV10-1,.,TRBJ2-6,.,TGCGCCAGCAGCGGGTCCGGGGCCAACGTCCTGACTTTC,CASSGSGANVLTF
TRBV28,.,TRBJ1-5,TRBD1,TGTGCCAGCAACAGACAGGGGACCACTCAGCCCCAGCATTTT,CASNRQGTTQPQHF
TRBV2,once,TRBJ1-5,.,TGTGCCAGCAGTGACCGACAGAGCAATCAGCCCCAGCATTTT,CASSDRQSNQPQHF
TRBV30,.,TRBJ2-7,TRBD1,TGTGCCTGGAGTGGGACAGGGTTCTACGAGCAGTACTTC,CAWSGTGFYEQYF
TRBV28,once,TRBJ2-7,.,TGTGCCAGCAGTCGTAGTTTAGCGGACTACGAGCAGTACTTC,CASSRSLADYEQYF
TRBV3-1/TRBV3-2,.,TRBJ2-1,.,TGTGCCAGCAGCCAAGAGACAGTCGGCAATGAGCAGTTCTTC,CASSQETVGNEQFF
TRBV28,.,TRBJ2-3,.,TGTGCCAGCATCGAGGGAGGTCGGACAGATACGCAGTATTTT,CASIEGGRTDTQYF
TRBV6-5,.,TRBJ1-5,.,TGTGCCAGCAGTAGGGAGATTCGCAATCAGCCCCAGCATTTT,CASSREIRNQPQHF
TRBV4-1,.,TRBJ1-5,.,TGCGCCAGCAGCCTTGTCTCCTCTCAGGGGCAGCCCCAGCATTTT,CASSLVSSQGQPQHF
TRBV7-3,.,TRBJ2-1,TRBD2,TGTGCCAGCAGCTTAACCGGGACTACCTACAATGAGCAGTTCTTC,CASSLTGTTYNEQFF
TRBV5-1,once,TRBJ1-1,.,TGCGCCAGCAGCTTGAGTTTCCCGGGAAGGACTGAAGCTTTCTTT,CASSLSFPGRTEAFF
TRBV3-1/TRBV3-2,.,TRBJ2-2,TRBD2,TGTGCCAGCAGGCGGGAGGGGAGCACCGGGGAGCTGTTTTTT,CASRREGSTGELFF
TRBV19,.,TRBJ2-7,.,TGTGCCAGTAGTATTCTCCCCGGGATCGAGCAGTACTTC,CASSILPGIEQYF
TRBV28,.,TRBJ1-1,TRBD1,TGTGCCAGCAGGCGAAGGACAGGGGCTCCAGAAGCTTTCTTT,CASRRRTGAPEAFF
TRBV19,.,TRBJ2-3,TRBD1,TGTGCCAGTACCCCCCGCCAGGGGGGCACAGATACGCAGTATTTT,CASTPRQGGTDTQYF
TRBV7-9,.,TRBJ2-1,.,TGTGCCAGCAGCTTAGTTGGAGCGGCCAATGAGCAGTTCTTC,CASSLVGAANEQFF
TRBV3-1/TRBV3-2,.,TRBJ1-1,.,TGTGCCAGCAGCCCCTATGGGGGCTCGAACACTGAAGCTTTCTTT,CASSPYGGSNTEAFF
TRBV3-1/TRBV3-2,.,TRBJ2-3,.,TGTGCCAGCAGCCAAGGGCAGGTCTCAGATACGCAGTATTTT,CASSQGQVSDTQYF
TRBV18,.,TRBJ2-2,TRBD2,TGTGCCAGCCAGCCGGGACTAGAAGCCACCGGGGAGCTGTTTTTT,CASQPGLEATGELFF
TRBV7-9,.,TRBJ2-3,.,TGTGCCAGCTTTTCTACAGATACGCAGTATTTT,CASFSTDTQYF
TRBV9,.,TRBJ1-1,.,TGTGCCAGCAGCGTAACTAGTTCTGGGAACACTGAAGCTTTCTTT,CASSVTSSGNTEAFF
TRBV27,.,TRBJ1-5,.,TGTGCCAGCAGTTTTTCTAGTAGCAATCAGCCCCAGCATTTT,CASSFSSSNQPQHF
TRBV9,.,TRBJ1-6,.,TGTGCCAGCAGCTCGGGACGGGGGAGGATTGGGAATAATTCACCCCTCCACTTT,CASSSGRGRIGNNSPLHF
TRBV11-2,.,TRBJ2-1,.,TGTGCCAGCAGCTTACAAAAGGGGCGATTGTACAATGAGCAGTTCTTC,CASSLQKGRLYNEQFF
TRBV3-1/TRBV3-2,.,TRBJ1-5,.,TGTGCCAGCAGCCAAGATATCAGTCAGCCCCAGCATTTT,CASSQDISQPQHF
TRBV19,.,TRBJ2-1,TRBD1,TGTGCCAGTAGTACGACAGGGATCTCCTACAATGAGCAGTTCTTC,CASSTTGISYNEQFF
TRBV3-1/TRBV3-2,.,TRBJ2-5,.,TGTGCCAGCAGCCGTAAAGAGACCCAGTACTTC,CASSRKETQYF
TRBV6-2/TRBV6-3,.,TRBJ1-2,TRBD1,TGTGCCAGCAGCCACGGGGACAGGTACTCCGGCTACACCTTC,CASSHGDRYSGYTF
TRBV4-1,once,TRBJ2-7,.,TGCGCCAGCAGCCAAGAGAAGGGGTCCTACGAGCAGTACTTC,CASSQEKGSYEQYF
TRBV30,.,TRBJ2-1,.,TGTGCCTGGAACCAGGGAAGCTCCTACAATGAGCAGTTCTTC,CAWNQGSSYNEQFF
TRBV28,once,TRBJ1-2,TRBD1,TGTGCCAGCAGTTCACCTGGGGACAGCTTAGCTAACTATGGCTACACCTTC,CASSSPGDSLANYGYTF
TRBV28,.,TRBJ2-7,.,TGTGCCAGCAGTTTAGCAGGGAACTCCTACGAGCAGTACTTC,CASSLAGNSYEQYF
TRBV6-5,.,TRBJ1-1,.,TGTGCCAGCAGTTCTACTACCTTTCGGCGTGGAGCTTTCTTT,CASSSTTFRRGAFF
TRBV11-2,.,TRBJ2-7,TRBD2,TGTGCCAGCAGCTTAGGGGCTAGCGGGAGAATCTACGAGCAGTACTTC,CASSLGASGRIYEQYF
TRBV19,.,TRBJ1-4,.,TGTGCCAGTACCGACAGCCAAACTAATGAAAAACTGTTTTTT,CASTDSQTNEKLFF
TRBV27,.,TRBJ2-7,.,TGTGCCAGCAGTTCAATAAGACAGGCCGCCTACGAGCAGTACTTC,CASSSIRQAAYEQYF